The rows below give T cell receptor beta chains drawn from one sample of a study of blood T cell repertoires in COVID-19. Profiling relied on immunoSEQ multiplex PCR, and the TCRdb table lists in-frame clones only, not all of them. The repertoire includes some 69,000 clones, 90% of them detected once, and around 0.52% sits in the top ten. The material sequenced was peripheral blood. The receptors were gathered from a man in his fifties or sixties with COVID-19, enrolled during active disease. CDR3s include the opening cysteine and the closing phenylalanine or tryptophan.

V	J	CDR3
TRBV4-1	TRBJ1-4	CASSQKRGAPEKLFF
TRBV29-1	TRBJ2-1	CSVEGGSAGAVTEQFF
TRBV4-2	TRBJ1-1	CASSQGSGGLNTEAFF
TRBV25-1	TRBJ1-2	CASSDRGVYGYTF
TRBV5-8	TRBJ2-7	CASSLVGTYEQYF
TRBV9	TRBJ1-5	CASSDTGGEQPQHF
TRBV19	TRBJ1-3	CASSTTPGQTYSGNTIYF
TRBV6-1	TRBJ2-1	CASSEWSGRGYNEQFF
TRBV27	TRBJ2-7	CASSSGTGAVDEQYF
TRBV7-2	TRBJ2-7	CASSPQRLAGAKEQYF
TRBV5-1	TRBJ2-5	CASSVLAGMGETQYF
TRBV5-1	TRBJ1-3	CASSSDSSGNTIYF
TRBV6-6	TRBJ1-4	CASSFPDSGGEKLFF
TRBV30	TRBJ2-1	CAWSAGHGGREQFF
TRBV30	TRBJ1-1	CAWSWGAGGFTEAFF